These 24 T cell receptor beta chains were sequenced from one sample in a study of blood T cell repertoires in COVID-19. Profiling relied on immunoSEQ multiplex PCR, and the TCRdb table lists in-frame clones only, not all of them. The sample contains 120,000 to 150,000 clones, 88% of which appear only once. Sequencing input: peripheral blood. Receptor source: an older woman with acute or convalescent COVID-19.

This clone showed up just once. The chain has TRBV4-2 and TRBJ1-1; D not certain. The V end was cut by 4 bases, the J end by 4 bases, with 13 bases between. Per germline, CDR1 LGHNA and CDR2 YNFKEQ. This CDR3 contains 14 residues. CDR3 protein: CASSPNPGSTEAFF. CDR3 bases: TGTGCCAGCAGCCCGAATCCGGGGTCCACTGAAGCTTTCTTT.

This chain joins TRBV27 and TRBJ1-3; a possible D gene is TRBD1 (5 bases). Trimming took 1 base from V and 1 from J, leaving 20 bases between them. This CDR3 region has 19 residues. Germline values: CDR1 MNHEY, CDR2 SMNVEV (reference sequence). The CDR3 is CASSLFGPRVSYSGNTIYF. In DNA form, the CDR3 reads TGTGCCAGCAGTTTATTTGGCCCCAGGGTATCGTATTCTGGAAACACCATATATTTT.

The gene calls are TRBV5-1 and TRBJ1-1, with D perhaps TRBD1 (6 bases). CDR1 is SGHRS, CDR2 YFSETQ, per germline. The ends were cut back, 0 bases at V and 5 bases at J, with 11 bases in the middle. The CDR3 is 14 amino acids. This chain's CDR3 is CASSLGQVATEAFF. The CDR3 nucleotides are TGCGCCAGCAGCTTGGGACAGGTAGCTACTGAAGCTTTCTTT.

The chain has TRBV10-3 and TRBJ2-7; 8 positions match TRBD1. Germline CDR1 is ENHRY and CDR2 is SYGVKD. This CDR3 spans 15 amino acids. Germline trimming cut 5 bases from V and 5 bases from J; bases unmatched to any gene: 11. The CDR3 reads CAISPSGGAGHEQYF. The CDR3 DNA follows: TGTGCCATCAGTCCATCAGGGGGCGCGGGCCACGAGCAGTACTTC.

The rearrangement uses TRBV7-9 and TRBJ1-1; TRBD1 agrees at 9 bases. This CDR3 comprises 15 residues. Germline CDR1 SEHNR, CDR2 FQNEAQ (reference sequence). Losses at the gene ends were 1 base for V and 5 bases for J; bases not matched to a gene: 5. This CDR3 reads CASSLGGTGITEAFF. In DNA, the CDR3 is TGTGCCAGCAGCTTAGGTGGGACAGGGATTACTGAAGCTTTCTTT.

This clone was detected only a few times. For the CDR3, the DNA is TGCGCCAGCAGCTTAGGGACAGGGATCGAGCAGTACTTC. As protein: CASSLGTGIEQYF. The chain combines TRBV5-1 with TRBJ2-7; TRBD1 matches 9 bases. Germline assignment: CDR1 SGHRS and CDR2 YFSETQ. V lost 2 bases to trimming and J lost 6 bases; unmatched junction nucleotides: 3. The CDR3 consists of 13 residues.

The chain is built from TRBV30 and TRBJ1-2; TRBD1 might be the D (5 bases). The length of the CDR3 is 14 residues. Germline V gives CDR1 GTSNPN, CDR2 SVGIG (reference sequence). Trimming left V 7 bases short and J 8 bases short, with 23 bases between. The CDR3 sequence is CAYQTQGIIKGYTF. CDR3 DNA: TGTGCCTACCAAACCCAGGGAATAATCAAGGGCTACACCTTC.

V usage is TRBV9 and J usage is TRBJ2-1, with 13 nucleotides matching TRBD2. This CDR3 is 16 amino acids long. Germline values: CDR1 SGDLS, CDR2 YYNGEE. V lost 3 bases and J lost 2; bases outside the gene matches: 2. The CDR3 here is CASSAGLAGAYNEQFF. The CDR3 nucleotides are TGTGCCAGCAGCGCCGGACTAGCGGGGGCCTACAATGAGCAGTTCTTC.

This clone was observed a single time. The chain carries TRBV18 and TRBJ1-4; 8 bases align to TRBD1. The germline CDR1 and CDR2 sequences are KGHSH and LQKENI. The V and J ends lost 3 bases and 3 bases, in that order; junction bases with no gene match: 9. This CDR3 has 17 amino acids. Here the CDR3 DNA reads TGTGCCAGCTCACCGACCCTGGACAGGGCGGCTAATGAAAAACTGTTTTTT. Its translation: CASSPTLDRAANEKLFF.

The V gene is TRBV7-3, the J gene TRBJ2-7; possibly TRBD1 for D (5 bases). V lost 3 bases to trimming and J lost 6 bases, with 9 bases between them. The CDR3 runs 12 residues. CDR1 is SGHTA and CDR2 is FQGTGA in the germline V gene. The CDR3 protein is CASSFNQGEQYF. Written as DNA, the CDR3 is TGTGCCAGCAGCTTTAATCAGGGCGAGCAGTACTTC.

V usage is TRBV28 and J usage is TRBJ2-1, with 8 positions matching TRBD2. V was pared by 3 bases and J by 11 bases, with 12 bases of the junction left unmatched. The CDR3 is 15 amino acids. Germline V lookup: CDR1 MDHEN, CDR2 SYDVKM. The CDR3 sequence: CASSFLLADTMKQFF. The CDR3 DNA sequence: TGTGCCAGCAGTTTTTTACTAGCGGACACAATGAAGCAGTTCTTC.

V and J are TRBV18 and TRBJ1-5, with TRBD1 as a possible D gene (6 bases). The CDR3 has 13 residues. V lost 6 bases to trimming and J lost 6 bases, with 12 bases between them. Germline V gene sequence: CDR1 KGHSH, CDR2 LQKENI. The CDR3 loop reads CASSEGVSQPQHF. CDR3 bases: TGTGCCAGCTCCGAGGGGGTTTCTCAGCCCCAGCATTTT.

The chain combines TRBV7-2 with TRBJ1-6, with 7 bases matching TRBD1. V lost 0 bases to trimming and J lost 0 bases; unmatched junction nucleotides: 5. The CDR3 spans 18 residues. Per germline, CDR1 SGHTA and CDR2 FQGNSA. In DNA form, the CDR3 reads TGTGCCAGCAGCTTAGCTCTCAGGGGGAGCTCCTATAATTCACCCCTCCACTTT. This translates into CASSLALRGSSYNSPLHF.

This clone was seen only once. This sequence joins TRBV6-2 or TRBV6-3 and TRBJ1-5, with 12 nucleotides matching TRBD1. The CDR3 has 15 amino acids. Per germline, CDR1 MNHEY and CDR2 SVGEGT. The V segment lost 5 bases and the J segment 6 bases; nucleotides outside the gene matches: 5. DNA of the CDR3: TGTGCCAGCAGTAAGGGACAGGGGGCCTTTCAGCCCCAGCATTTT. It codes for CASSKGQGAFQPQHF.

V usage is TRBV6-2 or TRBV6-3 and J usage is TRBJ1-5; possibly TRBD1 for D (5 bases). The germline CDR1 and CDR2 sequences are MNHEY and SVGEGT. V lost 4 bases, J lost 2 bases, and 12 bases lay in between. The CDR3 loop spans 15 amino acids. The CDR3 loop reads CASSFWGEGNQPQHF. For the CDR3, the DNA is TGTGCCAGCAGTTTCTGGGGGGAGGGCAATCAGCCCCAGCATTTT.

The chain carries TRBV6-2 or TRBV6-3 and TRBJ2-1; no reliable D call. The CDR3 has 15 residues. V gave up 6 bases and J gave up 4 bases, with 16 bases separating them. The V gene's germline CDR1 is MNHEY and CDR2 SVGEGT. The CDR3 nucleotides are TGTGCCAGCAGCTCGTTTGGCCATTCATACAATGAGCAGTTCTTC. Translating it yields CASSSFGHSYNEQFF.

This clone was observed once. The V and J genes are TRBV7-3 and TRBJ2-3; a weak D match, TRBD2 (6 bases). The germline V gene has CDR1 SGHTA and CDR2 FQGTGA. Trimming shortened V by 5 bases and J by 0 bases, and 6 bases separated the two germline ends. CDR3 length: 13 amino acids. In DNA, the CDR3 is TGTGCCAGCAGCGGACTAAGCACAGATACGCAGTATTTT. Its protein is CASSGLSTDTQYF.

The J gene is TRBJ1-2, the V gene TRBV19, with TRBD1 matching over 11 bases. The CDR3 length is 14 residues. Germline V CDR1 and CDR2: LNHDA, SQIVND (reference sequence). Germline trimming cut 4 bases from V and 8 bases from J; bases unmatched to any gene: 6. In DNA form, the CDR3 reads TGTGCCAGTAGTACCCGGACAGGGGGCTTGGGCTACACCTTC. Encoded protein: CASSTRTGGLGYTF.

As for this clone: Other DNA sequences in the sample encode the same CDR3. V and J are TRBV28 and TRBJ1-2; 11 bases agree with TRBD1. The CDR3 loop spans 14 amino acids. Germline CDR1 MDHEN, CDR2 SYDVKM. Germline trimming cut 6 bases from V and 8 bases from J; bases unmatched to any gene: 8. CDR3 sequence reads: CASRPGQGAGGYTF. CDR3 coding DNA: TGTGCCAGCAGACCCGGACAGGGGGCTGGCGGCTACACCTTC.

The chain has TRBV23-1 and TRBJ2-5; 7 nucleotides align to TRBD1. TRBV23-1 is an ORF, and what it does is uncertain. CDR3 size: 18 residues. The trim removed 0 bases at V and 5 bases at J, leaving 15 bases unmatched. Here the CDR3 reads CASSQSLRPGGMRETQYF. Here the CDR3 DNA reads TGCGCCAGCAGTCAATCCCTACGGCCAGGGGGTATGAGGGAGACCCAGTACTTC.

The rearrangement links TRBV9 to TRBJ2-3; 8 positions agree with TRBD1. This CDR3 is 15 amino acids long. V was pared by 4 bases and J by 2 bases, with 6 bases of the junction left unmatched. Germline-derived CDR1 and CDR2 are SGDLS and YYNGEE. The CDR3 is CASSRWGQDTDTQYF. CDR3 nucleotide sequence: TGTGCCAGCAGCAGGTGGGGACAGGACACAGATACGCAGTATTTT.

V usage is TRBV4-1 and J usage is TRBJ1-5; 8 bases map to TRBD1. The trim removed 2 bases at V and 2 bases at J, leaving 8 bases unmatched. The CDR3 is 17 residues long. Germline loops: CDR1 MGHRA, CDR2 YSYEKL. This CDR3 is CASSQFVQGVGNQPQHF. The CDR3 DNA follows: TGCGCCAGCAGCCAATTCGTACAGGGGGTAGGCAATCAGCCCCAGCATTTT.

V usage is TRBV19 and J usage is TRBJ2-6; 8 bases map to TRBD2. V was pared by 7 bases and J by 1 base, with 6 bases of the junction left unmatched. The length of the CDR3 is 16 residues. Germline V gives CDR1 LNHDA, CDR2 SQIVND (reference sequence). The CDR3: CASTPRGGSGANVLTF. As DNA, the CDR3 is TGTGCCAGTACTCCCCGGGGGGGATCTGGGGCCAACGTCCTGACTTTC.

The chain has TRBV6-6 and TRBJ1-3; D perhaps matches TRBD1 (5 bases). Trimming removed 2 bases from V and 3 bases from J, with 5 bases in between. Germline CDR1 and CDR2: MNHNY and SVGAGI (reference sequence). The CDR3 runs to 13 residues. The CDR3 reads CASSYRGGNTIYF. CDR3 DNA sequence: TGTGCCAGCAGTTACAGGGGTGGAAACACCATATATTTT.